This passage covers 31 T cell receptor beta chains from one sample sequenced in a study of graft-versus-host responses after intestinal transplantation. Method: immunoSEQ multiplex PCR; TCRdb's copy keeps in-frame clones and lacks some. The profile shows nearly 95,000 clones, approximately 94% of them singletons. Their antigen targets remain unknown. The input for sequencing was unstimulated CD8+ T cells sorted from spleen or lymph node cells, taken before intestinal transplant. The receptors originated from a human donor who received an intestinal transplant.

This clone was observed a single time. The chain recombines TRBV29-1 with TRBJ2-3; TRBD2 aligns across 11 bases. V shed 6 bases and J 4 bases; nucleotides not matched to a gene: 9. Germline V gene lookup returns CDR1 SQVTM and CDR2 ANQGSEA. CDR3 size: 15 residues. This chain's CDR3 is CSVGPTSGAADTQYF. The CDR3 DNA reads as TGCAGCGTGGGACCGACTAGCGGGGCTGCAGATACGCAGTATTTT.

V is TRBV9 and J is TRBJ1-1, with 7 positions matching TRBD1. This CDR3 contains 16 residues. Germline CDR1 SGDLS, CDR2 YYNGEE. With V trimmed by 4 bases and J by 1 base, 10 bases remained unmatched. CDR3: CASSLGAQGTNTEAFF. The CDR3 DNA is TGTGCCAGCAGCCTGGGGGCACAGGGGACGAACACTGAAGCTTTCTTT.

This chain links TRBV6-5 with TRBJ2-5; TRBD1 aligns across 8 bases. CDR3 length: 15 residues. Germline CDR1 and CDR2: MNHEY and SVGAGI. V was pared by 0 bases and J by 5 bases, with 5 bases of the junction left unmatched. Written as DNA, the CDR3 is TGTGCCAGCAGTTACTCATCAGGGGGCCTGGAGACCCAGTACTTC. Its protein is CASSYSSGGLETQYF.

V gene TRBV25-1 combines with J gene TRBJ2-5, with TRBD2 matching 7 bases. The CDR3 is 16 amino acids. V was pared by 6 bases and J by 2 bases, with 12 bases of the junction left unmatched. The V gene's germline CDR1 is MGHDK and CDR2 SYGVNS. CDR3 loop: CASRHLGAGSQETQYF. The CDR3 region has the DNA TGTGCCAGCAGGCACCTTGGAGCGGGATCACAAGAGACCCAGTACTTC.

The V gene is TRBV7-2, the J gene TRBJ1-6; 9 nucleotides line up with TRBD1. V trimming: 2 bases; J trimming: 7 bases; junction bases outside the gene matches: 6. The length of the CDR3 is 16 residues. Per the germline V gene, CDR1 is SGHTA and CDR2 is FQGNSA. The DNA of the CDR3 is TGTGCCAGCAGCTTAATCCCTGGACAGGGGAATTCACCCCTCCACTTT. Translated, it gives CASSLIPGQGNSPLHF.

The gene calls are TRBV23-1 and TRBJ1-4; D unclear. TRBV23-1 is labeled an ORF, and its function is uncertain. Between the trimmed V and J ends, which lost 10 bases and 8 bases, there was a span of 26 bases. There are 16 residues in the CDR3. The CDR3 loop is CATSLGAGIQREKLFF. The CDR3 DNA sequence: TGCGCCACCTCCTTGGGAGCGGGTATACAACGGGAAAAACTGTTTTTT.

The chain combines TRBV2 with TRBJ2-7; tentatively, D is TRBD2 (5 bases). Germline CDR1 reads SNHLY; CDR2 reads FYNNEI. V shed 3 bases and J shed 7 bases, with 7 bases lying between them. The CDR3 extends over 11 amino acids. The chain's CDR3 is CASSDGREQYF. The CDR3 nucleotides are TGTGCCAGCAGTGATGGGAGAGAGCAGTACTTC.

CDR3 sequence (DNA): TGTGCCAGCACGGGGTCTGGAAACACCATATATTTT. Its protein is CASTGSGNTIYF. The chain carries TRBV9 and TRBJ1-3; no firm D call. Germline CDR1 SGDLS, CDR2 YYNGEE. V dropped 6 bases and J dropped 1 base, with 5 bases sitting between them. The CDR3 is made up of 12 amino acids.

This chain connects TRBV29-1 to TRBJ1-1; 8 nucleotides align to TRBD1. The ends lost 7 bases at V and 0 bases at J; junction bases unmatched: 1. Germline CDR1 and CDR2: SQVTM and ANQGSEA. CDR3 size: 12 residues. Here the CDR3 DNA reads TGCAGCGGGGGACAGGTGAACACTGAAGCTTTCTTT. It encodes CSGGQVNTEAFF.

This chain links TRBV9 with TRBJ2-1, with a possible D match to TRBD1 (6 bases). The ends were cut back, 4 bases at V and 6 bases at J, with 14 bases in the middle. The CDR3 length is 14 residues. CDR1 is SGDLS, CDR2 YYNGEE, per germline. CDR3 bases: TGTGCCAGCAGCTTACAGGGTCTCGGCAATGAGCAGTTCTTC. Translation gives CASSLQGLGNEQFF. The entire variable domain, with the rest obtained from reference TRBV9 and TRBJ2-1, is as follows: DSGVTQTPKHLITATGQRVTLRCSPRSGDLSVYWYQQSLDQGLQFLIQYYNGEERAKGNILERFSAQQFPDLHSELNLSSLELGDSALYFCASSLQGLGNEQFFGPGTRLTVL.

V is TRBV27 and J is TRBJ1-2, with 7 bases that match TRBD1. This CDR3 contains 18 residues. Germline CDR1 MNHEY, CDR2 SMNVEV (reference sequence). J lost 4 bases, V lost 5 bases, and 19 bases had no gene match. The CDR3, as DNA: TGTGCCAGCAGTGCCAGGGACAGCAGCCCCGAAAGTCTCTATGGCTACACCTTC. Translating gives CASSARDSSPESLYGYTF.

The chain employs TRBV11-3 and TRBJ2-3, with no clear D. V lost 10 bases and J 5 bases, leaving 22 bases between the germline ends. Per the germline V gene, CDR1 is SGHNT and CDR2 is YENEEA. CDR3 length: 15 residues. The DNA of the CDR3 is TGTGCCACTCAACCCTCACCCCCCCGAGGAGATACGCAGTATTTT. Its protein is CATQPSPPRGDTQYF.

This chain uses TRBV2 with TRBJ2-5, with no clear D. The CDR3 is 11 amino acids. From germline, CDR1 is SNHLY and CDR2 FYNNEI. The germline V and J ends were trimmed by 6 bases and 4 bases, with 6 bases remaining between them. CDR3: CASSLAETQYF. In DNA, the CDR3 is TGTGCCAGCAGCCTGGCAGAGACCCAGTACTTC.

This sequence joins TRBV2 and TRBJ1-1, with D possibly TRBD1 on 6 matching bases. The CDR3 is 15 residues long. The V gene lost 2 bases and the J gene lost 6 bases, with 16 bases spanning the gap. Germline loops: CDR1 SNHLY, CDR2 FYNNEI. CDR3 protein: CASSETGLRGSEAFF. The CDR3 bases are TGTGCCAGCAGTGAAACAGGGCTAAGGGGGTCTGAAGCTTTCTTT.

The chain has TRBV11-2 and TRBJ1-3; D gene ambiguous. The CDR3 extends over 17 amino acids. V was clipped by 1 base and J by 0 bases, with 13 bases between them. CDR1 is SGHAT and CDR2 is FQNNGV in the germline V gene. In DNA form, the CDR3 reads TGTGCCAGCAGCTTAGCTCCGGGGAAGAGCTCTGGAAACACCATATATTTT. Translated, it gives CASSLAPGKSSGNTIYF.

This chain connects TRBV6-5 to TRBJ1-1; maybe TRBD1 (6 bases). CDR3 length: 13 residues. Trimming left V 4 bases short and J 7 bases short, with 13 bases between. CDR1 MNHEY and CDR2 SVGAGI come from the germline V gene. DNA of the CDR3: TGTGCCAGCAGTTCGGGACAATATCTTGAAGCTTTCTTT. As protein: CASSSGQYLEAFF.

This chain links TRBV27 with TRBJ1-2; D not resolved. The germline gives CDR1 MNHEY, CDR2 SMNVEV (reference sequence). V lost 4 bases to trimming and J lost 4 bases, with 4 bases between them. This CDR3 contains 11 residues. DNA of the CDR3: TGTGCCAGCAGTTCGGGCTATGGCTACACCTTC. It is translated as CASSSGYGYTF.

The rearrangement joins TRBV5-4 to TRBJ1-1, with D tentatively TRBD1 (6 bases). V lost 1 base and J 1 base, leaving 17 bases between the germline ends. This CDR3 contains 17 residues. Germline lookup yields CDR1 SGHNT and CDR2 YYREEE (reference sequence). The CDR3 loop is CASSLIPLGTPNTEAFF. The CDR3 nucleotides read TGTGCCAGCAGCTTGATACCCCTGGGGACACCGAACACTGAAGCTTTCTTT.

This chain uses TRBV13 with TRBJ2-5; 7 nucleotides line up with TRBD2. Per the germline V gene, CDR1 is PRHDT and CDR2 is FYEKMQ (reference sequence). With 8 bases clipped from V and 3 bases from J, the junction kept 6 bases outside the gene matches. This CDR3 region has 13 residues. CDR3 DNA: TGTGCCAGCGGAGAGGGGACTAAAGAGACCCAGTACTTC. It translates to CASGEGTKETQYF.

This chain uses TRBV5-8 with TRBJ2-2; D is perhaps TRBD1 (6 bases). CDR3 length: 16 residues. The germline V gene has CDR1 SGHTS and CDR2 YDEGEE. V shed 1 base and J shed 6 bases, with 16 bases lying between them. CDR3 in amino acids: CASSLLGASLPGELFF. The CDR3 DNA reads TGTGCCAGCAGCTTGTTGGGGGCCTCCCTCCCCGGGGAGCTGTTTTTT.

CDR3 in DNA: TGTGCCAGCAGCAACCGACAGGGAAGGGGTATGTCACCCCTCCACTTT. Protein: CASSNRQGRGMSPLHF. The chain combines TRBV13 with TRBJ1-6; 7 nucleotides line up with TRBD1. V was pared by 5 bases and J by 10 bases, with 14 bases of the junction left unmatched. Germline CDR1 PRHDT, CDR2 FYEKMQ (reference sequence). This CDR3 region has 16 residues.

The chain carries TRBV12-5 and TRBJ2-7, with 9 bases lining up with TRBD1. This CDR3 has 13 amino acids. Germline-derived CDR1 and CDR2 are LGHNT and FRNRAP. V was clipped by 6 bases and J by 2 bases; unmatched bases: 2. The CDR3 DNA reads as TGTGCTAGTGGCTGGGACAGGGCCTACGAGCAGTACTTC. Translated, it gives CASGWDRAYEQYF.

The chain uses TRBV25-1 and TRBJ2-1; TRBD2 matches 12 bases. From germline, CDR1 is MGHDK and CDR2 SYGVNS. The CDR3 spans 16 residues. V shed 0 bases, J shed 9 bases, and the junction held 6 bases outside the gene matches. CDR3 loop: CASSEYTSGGQGEQFF. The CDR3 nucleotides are TGTGCCAGCAGTGAATATACTAGCGGGGGGCAAGGTGAGCAGTTCTTC.

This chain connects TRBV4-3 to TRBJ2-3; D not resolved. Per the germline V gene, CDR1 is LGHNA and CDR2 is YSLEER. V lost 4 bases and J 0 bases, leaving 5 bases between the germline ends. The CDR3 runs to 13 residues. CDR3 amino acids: CASSPPSTDTQYF. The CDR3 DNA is TGCGCCAGCAGCCCTCCTAGCACAGATACGCAGTATTTT.

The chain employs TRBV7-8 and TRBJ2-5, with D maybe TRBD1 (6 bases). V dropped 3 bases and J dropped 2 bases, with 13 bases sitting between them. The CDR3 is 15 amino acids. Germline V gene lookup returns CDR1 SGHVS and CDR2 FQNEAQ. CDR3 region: CASSFLGGYQETQYF. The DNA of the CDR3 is TGTGCCAGCAGCTTCCTAGGGGGATATCAAGAGACCCAGTACTTC. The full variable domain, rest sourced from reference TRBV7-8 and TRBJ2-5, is GAGVSQSPRYKVAKRGQDVALRCDPISGHVSLFWYQQALGQGPEFLTYFQNEAQLDKSGLPSDRFFAERPEGSVSTLKIQRTQQEDSAVYLCASSFLGGYQETQYFGPGTRLLVL.

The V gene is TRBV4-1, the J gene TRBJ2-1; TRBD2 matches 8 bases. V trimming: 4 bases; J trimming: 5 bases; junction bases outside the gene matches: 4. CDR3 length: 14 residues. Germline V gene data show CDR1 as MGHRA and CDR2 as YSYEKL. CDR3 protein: CASSPRGDHNEQFF. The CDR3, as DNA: TGCGCCAGCAGCCCGCGGGGGGACCACAATGAGCAGTTCTTC.

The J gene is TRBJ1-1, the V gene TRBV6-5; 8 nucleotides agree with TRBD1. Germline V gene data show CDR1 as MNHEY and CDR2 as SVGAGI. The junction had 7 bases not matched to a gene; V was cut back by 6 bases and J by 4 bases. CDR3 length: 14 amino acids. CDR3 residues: CASSPKTGGTEAFF. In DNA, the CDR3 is TGTGCCAGCAGCCCCAAAACAGGGGGCACTGAAGCTTTCTTT.

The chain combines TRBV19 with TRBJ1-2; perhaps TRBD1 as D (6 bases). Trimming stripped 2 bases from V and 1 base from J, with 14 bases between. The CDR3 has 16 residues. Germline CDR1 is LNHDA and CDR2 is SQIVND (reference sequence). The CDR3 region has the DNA TGTGCCAGTAGTATACAGGGGATATATTTTAACTATGGCTACACCTTC. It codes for CASSIQGIYFNYGYTF.

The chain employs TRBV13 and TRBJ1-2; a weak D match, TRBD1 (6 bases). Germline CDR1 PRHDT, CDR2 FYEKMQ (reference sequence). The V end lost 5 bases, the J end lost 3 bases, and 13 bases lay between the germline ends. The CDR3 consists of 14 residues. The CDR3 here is CASSPTGSDYGYTF. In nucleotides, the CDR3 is TGTGCCAGCAGCCCTACAGGGTCCGACTATGGCTACACCTTC.

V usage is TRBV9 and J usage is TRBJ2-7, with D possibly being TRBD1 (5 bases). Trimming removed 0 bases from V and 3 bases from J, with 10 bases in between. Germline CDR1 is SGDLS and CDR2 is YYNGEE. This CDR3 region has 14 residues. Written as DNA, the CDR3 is TGTGCCAGCAGCGTAGCGCCAGGGAACTACGAGCAGTACTTC. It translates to CASSVAPGNYEQYF.

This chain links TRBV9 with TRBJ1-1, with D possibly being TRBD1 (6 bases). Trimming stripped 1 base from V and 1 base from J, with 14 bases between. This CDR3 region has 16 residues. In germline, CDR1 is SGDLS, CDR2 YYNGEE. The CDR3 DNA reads TGTGCCAGCAGCGTACGGGGGGCAGAAGGGAACACTGAAGCTTTCTTT. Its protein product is CASSVRGAEGNTEAFF.